The next 2 T cell receptor beta chains were all read from a single sample in a study of shared clonotypes between healthy human individuals. Sequencing was performed with immunoSEQ multiplex PCR; in TCRdb, only in-frame clones are kept and a portion is missing. The table includes around 980,000 clones, 75% to 80% detected once. Sequencing was carried out using memory CD4+ T cells from PBMCs. Subset denoted: CD45RA-negative fraction. Receptor source: a man aged 18 to 35 in good health. Some clones in this sample may be carry-over from other donors' samples.

This rearrangement joins TRBV28 to TRBJ2-3; D is undetermined. In germline, CDR1 is MDHEN, CDR2 SYDVKM. CDR3 length: 15 amino acids. V was trimmed by 2 bases and J by 0 bases, leaving 9 bases between them. The CDR3 loop reads CASSLRSRSTDTQYF. Here the CDR3 DNA reads TGTGCCAGCAGTTTACGTTCCAGAAGCACAGATACGCAGTATTTT.

The chain employs TRBV18 and TRBJ1-4; 8 nucleotides match TRBD1. Trimming took 1 base from V and 7 from J; bases not matched to a gene: 8. From germline, CDR1 is KGHSH and CDR2 LQKENI. This CDR3 has 16 amino acids. This chain's CDR3 is CASSPRGQAGGEKLFF. The CDR3, as DNA: TGTGCCAGCTCACCACGGGGACAGGCCGGCGGTGAAAAACTGTTTTTT.